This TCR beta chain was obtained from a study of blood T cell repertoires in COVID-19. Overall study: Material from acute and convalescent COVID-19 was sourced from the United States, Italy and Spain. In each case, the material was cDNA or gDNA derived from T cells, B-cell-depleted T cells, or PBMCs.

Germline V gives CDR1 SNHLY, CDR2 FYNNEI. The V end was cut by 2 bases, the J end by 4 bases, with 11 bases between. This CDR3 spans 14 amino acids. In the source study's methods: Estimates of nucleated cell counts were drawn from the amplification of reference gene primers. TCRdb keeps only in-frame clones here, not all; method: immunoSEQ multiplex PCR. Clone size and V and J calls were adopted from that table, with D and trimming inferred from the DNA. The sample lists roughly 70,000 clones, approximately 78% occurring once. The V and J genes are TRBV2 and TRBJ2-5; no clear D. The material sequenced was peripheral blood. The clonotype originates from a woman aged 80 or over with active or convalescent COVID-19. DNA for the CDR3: TGTGCCAGCAGTGAACAAGCCGCAGGAGAGACCCAGTACTTC. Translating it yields CASSEQAAGETQYF. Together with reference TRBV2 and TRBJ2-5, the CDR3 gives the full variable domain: EPEVTQTPSHQVTQMGQEVILRCVPISNHLYFYWYRQILGQKVEFLVSFYNNEISEKSEIFDDQFSVERPDGSNFTLKIRSTKLEDSAMYFCASSEQAAGETQYFGPGTRLLVL.